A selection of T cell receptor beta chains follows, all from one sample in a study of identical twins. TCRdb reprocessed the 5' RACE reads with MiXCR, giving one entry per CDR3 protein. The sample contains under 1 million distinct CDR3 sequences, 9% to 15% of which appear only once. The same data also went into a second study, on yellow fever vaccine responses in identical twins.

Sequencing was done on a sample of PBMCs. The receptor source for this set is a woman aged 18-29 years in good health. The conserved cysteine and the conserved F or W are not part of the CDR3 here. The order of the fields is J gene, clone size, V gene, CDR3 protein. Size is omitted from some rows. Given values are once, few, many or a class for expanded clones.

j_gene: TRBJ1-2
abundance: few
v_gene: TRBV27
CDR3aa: ASSLSASNNYGYT

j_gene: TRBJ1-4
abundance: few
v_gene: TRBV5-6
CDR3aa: ASSRGWGSDEKLF

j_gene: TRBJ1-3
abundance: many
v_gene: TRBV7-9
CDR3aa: ASSSSGLSGNTIY

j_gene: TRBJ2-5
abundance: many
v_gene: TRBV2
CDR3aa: ASSDSGDQETQY

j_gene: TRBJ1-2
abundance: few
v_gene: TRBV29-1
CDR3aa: SVDWGLEYGYT

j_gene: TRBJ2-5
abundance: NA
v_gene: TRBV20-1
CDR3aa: SARDGTGTSGGRETQY

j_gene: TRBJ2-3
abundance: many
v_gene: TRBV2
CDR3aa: ASSPLADTQY

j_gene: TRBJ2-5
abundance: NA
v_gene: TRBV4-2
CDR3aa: ASGSSVGDVETQY

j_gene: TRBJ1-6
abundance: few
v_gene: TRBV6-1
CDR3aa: ASRKDVLSHSPLH

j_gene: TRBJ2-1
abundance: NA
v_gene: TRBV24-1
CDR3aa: ATSLGTSGGYNEQF

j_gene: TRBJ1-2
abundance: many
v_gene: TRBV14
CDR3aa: ASSQGAAYGYT

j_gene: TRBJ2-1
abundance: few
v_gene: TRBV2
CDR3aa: ASSEGDRLGNEQF

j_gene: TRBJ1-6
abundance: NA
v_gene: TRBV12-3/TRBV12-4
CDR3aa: ASTWGDMGLLH

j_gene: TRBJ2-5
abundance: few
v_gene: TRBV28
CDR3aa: ASSSLGQSQETQY

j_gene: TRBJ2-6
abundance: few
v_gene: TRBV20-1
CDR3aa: SAAQGSGANVLT

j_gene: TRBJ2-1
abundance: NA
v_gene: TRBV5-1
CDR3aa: ASSLGEREVGNEQF

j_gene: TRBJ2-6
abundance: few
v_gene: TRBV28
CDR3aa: ASSFHRDSPSGANVLT

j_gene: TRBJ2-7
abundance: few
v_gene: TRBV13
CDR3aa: ASSLAGLQY

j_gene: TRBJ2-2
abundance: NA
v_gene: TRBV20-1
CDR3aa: SASPREGLTGELF

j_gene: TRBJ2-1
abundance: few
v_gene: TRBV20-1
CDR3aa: SARARDTYNEQF

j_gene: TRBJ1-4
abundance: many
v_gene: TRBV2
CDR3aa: ASRVFDEKLF

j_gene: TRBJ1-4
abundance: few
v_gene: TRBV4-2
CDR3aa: ASSQEARGAGKLF

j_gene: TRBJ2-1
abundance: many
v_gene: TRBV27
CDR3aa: ASSLQGNNEQF

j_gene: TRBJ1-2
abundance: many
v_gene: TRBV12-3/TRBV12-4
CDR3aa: ASRFLGGEDYGYT

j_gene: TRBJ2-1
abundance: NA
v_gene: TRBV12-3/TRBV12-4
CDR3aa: ASRPLGLANEQF

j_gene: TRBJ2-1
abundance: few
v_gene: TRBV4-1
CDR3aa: ASSQDALYNEQF

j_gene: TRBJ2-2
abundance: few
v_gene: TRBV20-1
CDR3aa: SAREGLAGSGELF

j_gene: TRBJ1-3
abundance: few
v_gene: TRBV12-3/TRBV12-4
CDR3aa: ASSLLPLSGNTIY

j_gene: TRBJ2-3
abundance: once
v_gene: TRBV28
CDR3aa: ASSHTGVFFSTDTQY

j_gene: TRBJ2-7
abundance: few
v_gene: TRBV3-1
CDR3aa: ASSQVQGHEQY

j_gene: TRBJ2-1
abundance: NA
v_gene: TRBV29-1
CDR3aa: SVASGVNEQF

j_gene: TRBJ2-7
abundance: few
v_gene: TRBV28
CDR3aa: ASSSNGQVRYEQY

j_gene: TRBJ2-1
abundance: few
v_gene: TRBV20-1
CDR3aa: SAWVDSRGYNEQF

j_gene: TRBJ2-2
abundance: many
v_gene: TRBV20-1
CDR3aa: SASRSGDNTGELF

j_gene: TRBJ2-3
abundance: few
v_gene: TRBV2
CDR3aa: ASTELAGSTDTQY

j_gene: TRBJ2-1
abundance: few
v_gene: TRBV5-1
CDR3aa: ASSFFLVVSSYNEQF

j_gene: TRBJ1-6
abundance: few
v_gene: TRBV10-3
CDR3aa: AIRAPGAPLH

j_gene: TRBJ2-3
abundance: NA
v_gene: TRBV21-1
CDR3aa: ASSKLLGTDTQY

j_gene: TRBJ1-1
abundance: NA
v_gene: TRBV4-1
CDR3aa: ASSQDWELGVTNTEAF

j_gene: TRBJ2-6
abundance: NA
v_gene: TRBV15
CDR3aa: ATSGYRTGLSKGSGANVLT

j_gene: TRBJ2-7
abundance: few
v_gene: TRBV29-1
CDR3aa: SVDGRGRLEQY

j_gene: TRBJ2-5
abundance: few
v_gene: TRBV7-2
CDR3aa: ASSLGGWDETQY

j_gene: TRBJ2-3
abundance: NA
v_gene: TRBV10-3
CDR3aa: AISDGQGQGHTQY

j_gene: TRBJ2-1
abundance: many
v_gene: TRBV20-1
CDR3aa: SAEGTSGQKYNEQF

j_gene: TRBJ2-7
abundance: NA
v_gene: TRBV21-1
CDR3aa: ASSKIDYNYEQY

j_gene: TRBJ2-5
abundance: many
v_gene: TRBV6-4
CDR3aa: ASWERVQQETQY

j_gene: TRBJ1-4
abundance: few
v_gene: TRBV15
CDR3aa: ATSTQETTNEKLF

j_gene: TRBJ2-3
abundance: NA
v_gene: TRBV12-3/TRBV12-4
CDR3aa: ASRERDTQY

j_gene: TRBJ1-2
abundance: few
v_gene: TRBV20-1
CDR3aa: SASEGPPAGGYT

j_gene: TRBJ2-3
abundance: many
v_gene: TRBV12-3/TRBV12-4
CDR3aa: ASSHRLPAWDSTGDTQY

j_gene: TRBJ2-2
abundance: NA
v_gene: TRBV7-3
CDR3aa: ASSPPTADNTGELF

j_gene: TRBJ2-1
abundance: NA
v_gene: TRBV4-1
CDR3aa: ASSPQEASGRVWSYNEQF

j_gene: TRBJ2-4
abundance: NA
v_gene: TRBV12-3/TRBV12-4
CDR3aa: ASRPRNLAKNIQY

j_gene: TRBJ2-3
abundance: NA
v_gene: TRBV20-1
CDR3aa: SARDVGSTRDTQY

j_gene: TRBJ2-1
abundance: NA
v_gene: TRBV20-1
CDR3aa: SARVPSGRAGSYNEQF

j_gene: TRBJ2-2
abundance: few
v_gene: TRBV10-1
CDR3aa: ASSDTFAGELF

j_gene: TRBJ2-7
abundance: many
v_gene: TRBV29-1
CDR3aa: SVEPSGRASYEQY